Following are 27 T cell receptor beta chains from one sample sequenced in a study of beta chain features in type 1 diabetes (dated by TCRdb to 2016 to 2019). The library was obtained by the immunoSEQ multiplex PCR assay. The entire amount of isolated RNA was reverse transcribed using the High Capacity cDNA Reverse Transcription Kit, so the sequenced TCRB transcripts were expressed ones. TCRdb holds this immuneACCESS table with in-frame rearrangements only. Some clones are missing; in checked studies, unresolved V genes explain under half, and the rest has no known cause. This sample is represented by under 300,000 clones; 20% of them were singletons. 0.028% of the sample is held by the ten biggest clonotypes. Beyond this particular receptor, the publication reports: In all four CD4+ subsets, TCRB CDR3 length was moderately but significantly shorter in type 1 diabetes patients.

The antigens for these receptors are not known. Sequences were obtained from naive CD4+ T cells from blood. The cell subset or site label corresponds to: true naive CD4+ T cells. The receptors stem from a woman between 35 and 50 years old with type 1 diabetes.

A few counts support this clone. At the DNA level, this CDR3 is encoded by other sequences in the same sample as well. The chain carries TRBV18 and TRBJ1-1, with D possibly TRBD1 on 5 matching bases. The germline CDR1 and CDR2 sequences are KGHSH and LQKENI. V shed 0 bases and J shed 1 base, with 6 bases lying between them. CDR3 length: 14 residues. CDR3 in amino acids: CASSPPGGNTEAFF. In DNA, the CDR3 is TGTGCCAGCTCACCACCCGGGGGGAACACTGAAGCTTTCTTT.

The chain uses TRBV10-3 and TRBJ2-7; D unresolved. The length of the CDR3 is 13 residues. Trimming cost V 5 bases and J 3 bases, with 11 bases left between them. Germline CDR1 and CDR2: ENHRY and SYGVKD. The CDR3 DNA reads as TGTGCCATCAGTCAAGTCGTCGGCTACGAGCAGTACTTC. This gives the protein CAISQVVGYEQYF.

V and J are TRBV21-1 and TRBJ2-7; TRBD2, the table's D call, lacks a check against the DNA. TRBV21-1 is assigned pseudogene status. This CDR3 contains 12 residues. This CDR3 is CATTENPYEQYF. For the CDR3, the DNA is TGTGCCACCACTGAGAACCCCTACGAGCAGTACTTC.

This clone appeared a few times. The CDR3 DNA follows: TGCGCCAGCAGCCCTCTTGGGGGGGGTATCGACACCGGGGAGCTGTTTTTT. It yields the protein CASSPLGGGIDTGELFF. The chain combines TRBV4-3 with TRBJ2-2, with TRBD2 identical over 7 bases. After removal of 4 bases from V and 3 bases from J, the junction contained 11 bases not matched to a gene. This CDR3 region has 17 residues. Germline V gene sequence: CDR1 LGHNA, CDR2 YSLEER.

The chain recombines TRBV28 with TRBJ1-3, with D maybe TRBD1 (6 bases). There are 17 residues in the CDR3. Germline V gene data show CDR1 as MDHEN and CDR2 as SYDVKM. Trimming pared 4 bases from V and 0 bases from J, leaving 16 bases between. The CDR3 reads CASSSTGLLVSGNTIYF. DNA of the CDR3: TGTGCCAGCAGTTCCACAGGGCTACTAGTCTCTGGAAACACCATATATTTT.

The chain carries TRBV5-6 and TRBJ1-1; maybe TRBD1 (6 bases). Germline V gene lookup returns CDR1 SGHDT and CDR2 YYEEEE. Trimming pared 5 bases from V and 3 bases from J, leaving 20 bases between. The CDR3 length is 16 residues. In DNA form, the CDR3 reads TGTGCCAGCAGACCGCGGACAGTCAAAATGGACACTGAAGCTTTCTTT. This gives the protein CASRPRTVKMDTEAFF.

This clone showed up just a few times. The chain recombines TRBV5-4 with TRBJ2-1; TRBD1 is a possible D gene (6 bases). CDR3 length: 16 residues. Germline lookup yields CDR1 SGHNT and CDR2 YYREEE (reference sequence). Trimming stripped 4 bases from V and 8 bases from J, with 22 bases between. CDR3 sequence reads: CASSPTGKGPWDEQFF. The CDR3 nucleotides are TGTGCCAGCAGCCCAACAGGGAAGGGGCCTTGGGATGAGCAGTTCTTC.

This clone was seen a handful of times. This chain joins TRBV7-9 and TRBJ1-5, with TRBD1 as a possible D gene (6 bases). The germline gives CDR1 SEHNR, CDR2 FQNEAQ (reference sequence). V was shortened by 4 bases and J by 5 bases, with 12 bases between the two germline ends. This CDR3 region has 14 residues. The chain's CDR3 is CASSSTGPHQPQHF. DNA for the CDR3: TGTGCCAGCAGCTCAACAGGGCCTCATCAGCCCCAGCATTTT.

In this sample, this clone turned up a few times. CDR3 region: CASSEGGTEAFF. CDR3 bases: TGTGCCAGCTCAGAAGGGGGTACTGAAGCTTTCTTT. The V call is TRBV18, the J call TRBJ1-1; perhaps TRBD1 as D (6 bases). Germline CDR1 KGHSH, CDR2 LQKENI. Trimming took 5 bases from V and 5 from J, leaving 9 bases between them. The CDR3 totals 12 residues.

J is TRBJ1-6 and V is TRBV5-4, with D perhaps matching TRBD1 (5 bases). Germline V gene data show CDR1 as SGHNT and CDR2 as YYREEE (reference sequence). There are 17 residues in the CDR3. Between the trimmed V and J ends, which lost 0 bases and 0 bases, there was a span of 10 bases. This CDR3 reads CASSLGGGSSYNSPLHF. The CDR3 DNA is TGTGCCAGCAGCTTGGGGGGCGGGAGCTCCTATAATTCACCCCTCCACTTT.

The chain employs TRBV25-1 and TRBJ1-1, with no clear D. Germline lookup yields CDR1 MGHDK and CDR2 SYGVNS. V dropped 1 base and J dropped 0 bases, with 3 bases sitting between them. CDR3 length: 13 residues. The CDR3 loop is CASSESLNTEAFF. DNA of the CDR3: TGTGCCAGCAGTGAATCTCTGAACACTGAAGCTTTCTTT.

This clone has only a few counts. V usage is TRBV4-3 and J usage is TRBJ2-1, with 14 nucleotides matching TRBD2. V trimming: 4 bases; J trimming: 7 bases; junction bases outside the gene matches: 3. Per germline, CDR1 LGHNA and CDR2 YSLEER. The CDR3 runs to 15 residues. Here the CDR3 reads CASSRGLAGANEQFF. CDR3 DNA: TGCGCCAGCAGCCGGGGACTAGCGGGGGCAAATGAGCAGTTCTTC.

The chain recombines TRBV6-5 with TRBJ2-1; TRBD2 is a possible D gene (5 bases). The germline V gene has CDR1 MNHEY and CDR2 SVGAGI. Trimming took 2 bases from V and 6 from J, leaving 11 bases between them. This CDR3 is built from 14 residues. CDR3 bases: TGTGCCAGCAGTTACGATCCGGGATTCAATGAGCAGTTCTTC. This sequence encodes CASSYDPGFNEQFF.

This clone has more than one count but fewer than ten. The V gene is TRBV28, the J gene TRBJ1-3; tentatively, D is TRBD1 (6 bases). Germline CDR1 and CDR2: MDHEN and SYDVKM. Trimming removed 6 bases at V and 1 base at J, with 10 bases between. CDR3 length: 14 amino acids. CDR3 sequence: CASSPTGSGNTIYF. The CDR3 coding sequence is TGTGCCAGCAGCCCCACAGGGTCTGGAAACACCATATATTTT.

This CDR3 reads CASSPAGGFTGELFF. The CDR3 DNA reads TGTGCCAGCAGCCCGGCGGGGGGCTTCACCGGGGAGCTGTTTTTT. The chain joins TRBV9 to TRBJ2-2; 8 nucleotides match TRBD2. The CDR3 runs 15 residues. Germline V lookup: CDR1 SGDLS, CDR2 YYNGEE. The V gene end was trimmed by 4 bases and the J gene end by 4 bases; junction bases not matched to a gene: 6.

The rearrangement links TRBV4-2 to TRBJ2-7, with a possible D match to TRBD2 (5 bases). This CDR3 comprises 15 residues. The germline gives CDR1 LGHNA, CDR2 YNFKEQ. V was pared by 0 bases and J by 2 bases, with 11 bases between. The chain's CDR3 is CASSQDGGDPYEQYF. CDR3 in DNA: TGTGCCAGCAGCCAAGATGGAGGAGACCCCTACGAGCAGTACTTC.

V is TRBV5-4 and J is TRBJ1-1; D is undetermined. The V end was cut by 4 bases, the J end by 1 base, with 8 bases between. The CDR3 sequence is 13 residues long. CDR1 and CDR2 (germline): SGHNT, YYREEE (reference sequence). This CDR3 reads CASSPGENTEAFF. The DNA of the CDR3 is TGTGCCAGCAGCCCTGGAGAGAACACTGAAGCTTTCTTT.

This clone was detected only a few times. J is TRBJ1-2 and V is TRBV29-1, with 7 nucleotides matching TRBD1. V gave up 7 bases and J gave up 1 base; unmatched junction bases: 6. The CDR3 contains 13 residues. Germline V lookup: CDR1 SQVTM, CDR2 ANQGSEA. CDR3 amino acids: CSAGDSFNYGYTF. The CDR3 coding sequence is TGCAGCGCCGGGGACAGTTTTAACTATGGCTACACCTTC.

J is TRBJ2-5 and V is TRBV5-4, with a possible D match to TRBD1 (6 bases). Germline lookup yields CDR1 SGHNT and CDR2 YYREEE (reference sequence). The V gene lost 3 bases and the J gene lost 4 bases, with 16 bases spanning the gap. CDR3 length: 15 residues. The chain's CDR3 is CASSWGPGQTETQYF. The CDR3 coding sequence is TGTGCCAGCAGCTGGGGCCCAGGACAGACAGAGACCCAGTACTTC.

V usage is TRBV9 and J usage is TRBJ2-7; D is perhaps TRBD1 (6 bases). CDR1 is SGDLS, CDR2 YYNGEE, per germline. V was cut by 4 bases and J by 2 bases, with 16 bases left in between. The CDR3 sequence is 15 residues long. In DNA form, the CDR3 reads TGTGCCAGCAGCTCGGGACACACTTTCCCCTACGAGCAGTACTTC. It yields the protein CASSSGHTFPYEQYF.

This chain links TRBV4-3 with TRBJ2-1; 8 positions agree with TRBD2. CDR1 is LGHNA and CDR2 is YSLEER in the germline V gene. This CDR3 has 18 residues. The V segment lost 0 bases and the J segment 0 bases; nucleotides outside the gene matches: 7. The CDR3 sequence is CASSQESGSGSSYNEQFF. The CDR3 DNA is TGCGCCAGCAGCCAAGAGTCAGGGAGCGGGAGCTCCTACAATGAGCAGTTCTTC.

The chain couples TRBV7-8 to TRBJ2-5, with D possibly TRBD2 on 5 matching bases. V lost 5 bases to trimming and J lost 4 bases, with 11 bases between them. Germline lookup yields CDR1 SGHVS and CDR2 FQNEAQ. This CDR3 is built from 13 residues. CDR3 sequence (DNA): TGTGCCAGCAGCCGGGGATCCACAGAGACCCAGTACTTC. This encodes CASSRGSTETQYF.

In DNA, the CDR3 is TGTGCCAGCAGCCAGAGGACAGGGGGTGAAAAACTGTTTTTT. Translation: CASSQRTGGEKLFF. The gene calls are TRBV14 and TRBJ1-4, with TRBD1 identical over 10 bases. Germline trimming cut 3 bases from V and 7 bases from J; bases unmatched to any gene: 2. This CDR3 region has 14 residues. The germline V gene encodes CDR1 SGHDN and CDR2 FVKESK. Filled out from reference TRBV14 and TRBJ1-4, the complete variable domain reads EAGVTQFPSHSVIEKGQTVTLRCDPISGHDNLYWYRRVMGKEIKFLLHFVKESKQDESGMPNNRFLAERTGGTYSTLKVQPAELEDSGVYFCASSQRTGGEKLFFGSGTQLSVL.

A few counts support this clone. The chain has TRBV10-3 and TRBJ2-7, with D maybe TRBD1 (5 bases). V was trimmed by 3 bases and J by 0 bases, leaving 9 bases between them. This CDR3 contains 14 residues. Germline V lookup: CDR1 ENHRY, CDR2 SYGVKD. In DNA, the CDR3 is TGTGCCATCAGTGACAGGGCCAGCTCCTACGAGCAGTACTTC. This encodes CAISDRASSYEQYF.

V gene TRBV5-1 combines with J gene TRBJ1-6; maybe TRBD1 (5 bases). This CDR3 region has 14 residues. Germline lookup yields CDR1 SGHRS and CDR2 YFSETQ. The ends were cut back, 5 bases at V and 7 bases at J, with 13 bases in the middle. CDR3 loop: CASRSMGLNSPLHF. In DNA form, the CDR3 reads TGCGCCAGCAGAAGCATGGGGCTGAATTCACCCCTCCACTTT. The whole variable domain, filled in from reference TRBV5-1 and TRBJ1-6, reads KAGVTQTPRYLIKTRGQQVTLSCSPISGHRSVSWYQQTPGQGLQFLFEYFSETQRNKGNFPGRFSGRQFSNSRSEMNVSTLELGDSALYLCASRSMGLNSPLHFGNGTRLTVT.

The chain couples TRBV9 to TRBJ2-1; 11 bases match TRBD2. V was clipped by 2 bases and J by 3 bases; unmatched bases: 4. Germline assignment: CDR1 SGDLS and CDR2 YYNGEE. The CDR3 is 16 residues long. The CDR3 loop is CASSVSTSGVYNEQFF. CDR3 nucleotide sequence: TGTGCCAGCAGCGTTTCGACTAGCGGGGTCTACAATGAGCAGTTCTTC.

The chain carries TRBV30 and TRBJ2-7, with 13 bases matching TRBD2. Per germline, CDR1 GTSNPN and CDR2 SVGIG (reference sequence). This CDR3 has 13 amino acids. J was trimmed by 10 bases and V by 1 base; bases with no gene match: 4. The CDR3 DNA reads TGTGCCTGGAGTGAGGGACTAGCGGGGCAACAGTACTTC. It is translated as CAWSEGLAGQQYF.